This T cell receptor beta chain was documented in a study of blood T cell repertoires in COVID-19. Study in general: Acute and convalescent COVID-19 samples came from the United States, Italy and Spain. The analysed material was cDNA or gDNA that came from T cells, B-cell-depleted T cells, or PBMCs.

As originally analysed: Amplification from reference gene primers served as the basis for estimated nucleated cell counts. The table came from immunoSEQ multiplex PCR; TCRdb's copy has only in-frame clones and leaves some out. V, J and clone size are taken as reported in that table, and D and trimming were inferred from the DNA itself. The sample shows some 48,000 clones, approximately 85% of them seen only once. Germline V gives CDR1 MDHEN, CDR2 SYDVKM. The J segment lost 3 bases and the V segment lost 6 bases, leaving 6 bases of the junction unmatched. The CDR3 length is 15 residues. Material: peripheral blood. This sequence was found in a human donor with acute or convalescent COVID-19. The donor label of this sample is uncertain. V usage is TRBV28 and J usage is TRBJ1-4, with 8 bases identical to TRBD1. CDR3 sequence reads: CASSPQGAANEKLFF. CDR3 nucleotides: TGTGCCAGCAGCCCCCAGGGGGCAGCTAATGAAAAACTGTTTTTT. Looking up the rest from reference TRBV28 and TRBJ1-4 gives the full variable domain: DVKVTQSSRYLVKRTGEKVFLECVQDMDHENMFWYRQDPGLGLRLIYFSYDVKMKEKGDIPEGYSVSREKKERFSLILESASTNQTSMYLCASSPQGAANEKLFFGSGTQLSVL.